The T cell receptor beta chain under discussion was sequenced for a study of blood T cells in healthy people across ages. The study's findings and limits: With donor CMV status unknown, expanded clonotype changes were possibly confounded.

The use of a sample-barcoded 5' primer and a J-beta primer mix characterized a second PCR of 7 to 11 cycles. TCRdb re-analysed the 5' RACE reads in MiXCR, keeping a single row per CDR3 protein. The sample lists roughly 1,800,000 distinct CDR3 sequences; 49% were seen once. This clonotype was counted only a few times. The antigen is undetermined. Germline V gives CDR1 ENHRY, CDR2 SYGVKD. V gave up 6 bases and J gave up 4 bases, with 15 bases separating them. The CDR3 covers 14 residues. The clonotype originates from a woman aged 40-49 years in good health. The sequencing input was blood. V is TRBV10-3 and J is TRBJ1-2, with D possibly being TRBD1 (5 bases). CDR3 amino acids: CAIREIDQGYGYTF. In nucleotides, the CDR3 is TGTGCCATCAGGGAGATAGACCAGGGCTATGGCTACACCTTC.